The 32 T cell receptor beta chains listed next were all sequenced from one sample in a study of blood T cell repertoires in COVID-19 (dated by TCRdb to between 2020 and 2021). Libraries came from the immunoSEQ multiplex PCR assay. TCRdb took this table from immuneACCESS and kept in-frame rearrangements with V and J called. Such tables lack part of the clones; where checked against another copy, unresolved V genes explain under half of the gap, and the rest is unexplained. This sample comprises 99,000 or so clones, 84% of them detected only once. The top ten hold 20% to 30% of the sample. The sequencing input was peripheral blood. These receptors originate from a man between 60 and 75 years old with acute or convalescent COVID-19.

The CDR3 region has the DNA TGTGCCAGCTCTCGACAGATACTTGCGAACACCGGGGAGCTGTTTTTT. Protein: CASSRQILANTGELFF. This chain links TRBV18 with TRBJ2-2, with a weak D call TRBD1 (5 bases). Trimming cost V 6 bases and J 0 bases, with 14 bases left between them. The CDR3 spans 16 residues. Germline V gene sequence: CDR1 KGHSH, CDR2 LQKENI.

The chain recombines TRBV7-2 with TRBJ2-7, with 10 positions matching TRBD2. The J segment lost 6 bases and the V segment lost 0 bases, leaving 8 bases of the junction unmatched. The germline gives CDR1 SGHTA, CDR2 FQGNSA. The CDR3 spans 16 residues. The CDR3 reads CASSLAPSGSWGEQYV. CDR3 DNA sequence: TGTGCCAGCAGCTTAGCGCCTAGCGGGAGTTGGGGCGAGCAGTACGTC.

DNA for the CDR3: TGTGCTAGTGGTTTCCAGCTTGGTAGCGGGACTAGGTTTGAGACCCAGTACTTC. Its translation: CASGFQLGSGTRFETQYF. The chain uses TRBV12-5 and TRBJ2-5; 8 nucleotides agree with TRBD2. Trimming removed 3 bases from V and 5 bases from J; junction bases left unmatched: 17. Germline V gene sequence: CDR1 LGHNT, CDR2 FRNRAP. CDR3 length: 18 amino acids.

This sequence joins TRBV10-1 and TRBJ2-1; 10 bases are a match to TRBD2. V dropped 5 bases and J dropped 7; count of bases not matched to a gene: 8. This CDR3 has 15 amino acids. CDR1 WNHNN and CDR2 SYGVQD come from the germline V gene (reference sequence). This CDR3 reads CASSTRLAGLNEQFF. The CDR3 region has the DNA TGCGCCAGCAGTACGAGACTAGCGGGTCTAAATGAGCAGTTCTTC.

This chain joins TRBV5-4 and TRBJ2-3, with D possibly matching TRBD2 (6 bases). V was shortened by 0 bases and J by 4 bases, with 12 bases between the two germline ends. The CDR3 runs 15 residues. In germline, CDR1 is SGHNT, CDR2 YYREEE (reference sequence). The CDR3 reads CASSLVGGIADTQYF. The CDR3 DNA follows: TGTGCCAGCAGCTTGGTGGGGGGAATCGCAGATACGCAGTATTTT. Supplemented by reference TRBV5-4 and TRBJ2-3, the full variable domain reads ETGVTQSPTHLIKTRGQQVTLRCSSQSGHNTVSWYQQALGQGPQFIFQYYREEENGRGNFPPRFSGLQFPNYSSELNVNALELDDSALYLCASSLVGGIADTQYFGPGTRLTVL.

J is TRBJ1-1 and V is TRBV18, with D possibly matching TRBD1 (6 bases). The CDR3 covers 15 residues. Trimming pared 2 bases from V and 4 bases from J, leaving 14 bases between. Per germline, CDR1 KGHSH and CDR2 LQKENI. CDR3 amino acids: CASSPETGLFTEAFF. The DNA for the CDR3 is TGTGCCAGCTCACCAGAAACAGGGCTTTTCACTGAAGCTTTCTTT.

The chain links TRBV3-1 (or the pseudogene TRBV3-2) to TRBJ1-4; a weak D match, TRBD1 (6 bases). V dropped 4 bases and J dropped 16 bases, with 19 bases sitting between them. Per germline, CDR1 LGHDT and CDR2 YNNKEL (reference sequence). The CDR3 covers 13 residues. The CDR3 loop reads CASSPSGGRGPFF. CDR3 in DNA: TGTGCCAGCAGCCCTTCGGGGGGCCGAGGACCGTTTTTT.

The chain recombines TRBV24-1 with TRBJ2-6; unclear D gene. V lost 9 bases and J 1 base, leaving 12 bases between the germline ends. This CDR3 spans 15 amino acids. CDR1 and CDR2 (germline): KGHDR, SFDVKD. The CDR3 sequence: CATGGPPSGANVLTF. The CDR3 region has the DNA TGTGCCACCGGTGGGCCTCCGTCTGGGGCCAACGTCCTGACTTTC.

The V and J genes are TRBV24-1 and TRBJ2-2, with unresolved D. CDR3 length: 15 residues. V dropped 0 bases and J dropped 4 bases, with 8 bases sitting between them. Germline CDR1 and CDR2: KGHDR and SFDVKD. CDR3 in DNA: TGTGCCACCAGTGATTTGCCCTCGGGCACCGGGGAGCTGTTTTTT. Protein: CATSDLPSGTGELFF.

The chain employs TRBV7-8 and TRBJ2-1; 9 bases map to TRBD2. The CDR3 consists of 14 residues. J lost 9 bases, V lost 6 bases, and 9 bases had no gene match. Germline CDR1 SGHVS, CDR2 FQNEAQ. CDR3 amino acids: CASRAGGDGVEQFF. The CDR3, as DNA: TGTGCCAGCAGGGCGGGGGGGGACGGAGTTGAGCAGTTCTTC. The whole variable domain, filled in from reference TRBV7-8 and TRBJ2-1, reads GAGVSQSPRYKVAKRGQDVALRCDPISGHVSLFWYQQALGQGPEFLTYFQNEAQLDKSGLPSDRFFAERPEGSVSTLKIQRTQQEDSAVYLCASRAGGDGVEQFFGPGTRLTVL.

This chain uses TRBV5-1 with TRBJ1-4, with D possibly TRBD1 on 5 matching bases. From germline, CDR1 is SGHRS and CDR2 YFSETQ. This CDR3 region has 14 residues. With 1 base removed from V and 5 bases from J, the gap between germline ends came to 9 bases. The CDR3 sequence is CASSLTGGNEKLFF. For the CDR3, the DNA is TGCGCCAGCAGCTTGACCGGGGGGAATGAAAAACTGTTTTTT. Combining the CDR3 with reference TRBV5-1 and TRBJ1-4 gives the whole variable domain KAGVTQTPRYLIKTRGQQVTLSCSPISGHRSVSWYQQTPGQGLQFLFEYFSETQRNKGNFPGRFSGRQFSNSRSEMNVSTLELGDSALYLCASSLTGGNEKLFFGSGTQLSVL.

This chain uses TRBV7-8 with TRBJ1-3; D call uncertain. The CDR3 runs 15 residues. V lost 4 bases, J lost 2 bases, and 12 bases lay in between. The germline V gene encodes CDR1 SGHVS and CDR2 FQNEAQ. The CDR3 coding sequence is TGTGCCAGCAGCTCAATCTACTTTCCTGGAAACACCATATATTTT. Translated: CASSSIYFPGNTIYF.

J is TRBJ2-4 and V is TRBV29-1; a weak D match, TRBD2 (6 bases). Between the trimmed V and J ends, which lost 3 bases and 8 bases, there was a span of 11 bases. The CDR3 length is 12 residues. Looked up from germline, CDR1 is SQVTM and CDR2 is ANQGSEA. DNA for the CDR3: TGCAGCGTTGAGGAGGGTCGGGACATTCAGTACTTC. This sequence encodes CSVEEGRDIQYF.

CDR3 bases: TGTGCCAGCAGTTACTCGCGGGACAGGGGCGATTATAGCAATCAGCCCCAGCATTTT. This translates into CASSYSRDRGDYSNQPQHF. This chain uses TRBV6-2 or TRBV6-3 with TRBJ1-5; 10 nucleotides match TRBD1. The J segment lost 0 bases and the V segment lost 0 bases, leaving 8 bases of the junction unmatched. Germline CDR1 is MNHEY and CDR2 is SVGEGT. This CDR3 comprises 19 residues.

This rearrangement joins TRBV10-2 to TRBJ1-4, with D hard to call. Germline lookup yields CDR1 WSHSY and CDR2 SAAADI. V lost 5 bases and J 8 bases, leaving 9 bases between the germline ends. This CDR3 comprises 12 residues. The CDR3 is CASSQVAEKLFF. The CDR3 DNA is TGCGCCAGCAGTCAGGTAGCGGAAAAACTGTTTTTT.

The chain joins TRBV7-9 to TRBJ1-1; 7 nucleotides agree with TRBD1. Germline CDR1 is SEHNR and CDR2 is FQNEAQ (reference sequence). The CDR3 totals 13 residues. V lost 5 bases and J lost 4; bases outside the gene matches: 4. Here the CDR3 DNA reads TGTGCCAGCAGCACCAACAGGGGCACTGAAGCTTTCTTT. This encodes CASSTNRGTEAFF.

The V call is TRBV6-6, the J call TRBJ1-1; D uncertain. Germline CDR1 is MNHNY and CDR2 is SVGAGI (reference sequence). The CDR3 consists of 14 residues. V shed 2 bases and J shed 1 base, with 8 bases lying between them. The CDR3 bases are TGTGCCAGCAGTTACCTAAGAGCGAACACTGAAGCTTTCTTT. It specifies CASSYLRANTEAFF.

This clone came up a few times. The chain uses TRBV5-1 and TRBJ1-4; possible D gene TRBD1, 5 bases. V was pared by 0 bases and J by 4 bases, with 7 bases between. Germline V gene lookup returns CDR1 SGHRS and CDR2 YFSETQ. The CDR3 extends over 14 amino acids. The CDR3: CASSLGQLNEKLFF. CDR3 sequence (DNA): TGCGCCAGCAGCTTGGGACAGCTTAATGAAAAACTGTTTTTT.

CDR3 amino acids: CASSPGGLNTEAFF. CDR3 DNA: TGTGCCAGCTCACCAGGGGGCCTGAACACTGAAGCTTTCTTT. This chain links TRBV18 with TRBJ1-1; weak D call: TRBD1 (6 bases). The CDR3 is 14 amino acids. The germline V gene has CDR1 KGHSH and CDR2 LQKENI. V dropped 2 bases and J dropped 0 bases, with 7 bases sitting between them.

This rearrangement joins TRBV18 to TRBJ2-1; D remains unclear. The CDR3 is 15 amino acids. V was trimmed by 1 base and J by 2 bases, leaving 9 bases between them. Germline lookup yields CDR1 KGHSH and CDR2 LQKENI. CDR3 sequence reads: CASSPRANTYNEQFF. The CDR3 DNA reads TGTGCCAGCTCACCACGGGCGAACACCTACAATGAGCAGTTCTTC. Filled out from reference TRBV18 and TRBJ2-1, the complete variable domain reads NAGVMQNPRHLVRRRGQEARLRCSPMKGHSHVYWYRQLPEEGLKFMVYLQKENIIDESGMPKERFSAEFPKEGPSILRIQQVVRGDSAAYFCASSPRANTYNEQFFGPGTRLTVL.

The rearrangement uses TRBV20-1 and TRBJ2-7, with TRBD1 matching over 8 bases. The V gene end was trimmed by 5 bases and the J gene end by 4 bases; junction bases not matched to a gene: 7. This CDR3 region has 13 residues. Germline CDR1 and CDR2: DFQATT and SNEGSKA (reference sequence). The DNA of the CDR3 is TGCAGTGCTCGTGGACAGGGAAAGTACGAGCAGTACTTC. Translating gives CSARGQGKYEQYF.

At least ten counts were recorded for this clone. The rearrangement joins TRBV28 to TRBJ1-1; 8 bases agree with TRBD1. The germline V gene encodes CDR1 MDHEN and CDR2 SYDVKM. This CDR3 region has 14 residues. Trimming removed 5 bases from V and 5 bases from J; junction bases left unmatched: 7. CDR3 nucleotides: TGTGCCAGCAGTCCGACAGGGGAAGGGACTGAAGCTTTCTTT. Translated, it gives CASSPTGEGTEAFF.

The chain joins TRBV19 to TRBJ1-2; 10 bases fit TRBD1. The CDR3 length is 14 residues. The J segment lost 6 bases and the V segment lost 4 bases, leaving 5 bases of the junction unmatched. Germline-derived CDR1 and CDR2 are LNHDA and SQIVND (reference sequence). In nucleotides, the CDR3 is TGTGCCAGTAGTACGACAGGGGGCCAGAATGGCTACACCTTC. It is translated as CASSTTGGQNGYTF.

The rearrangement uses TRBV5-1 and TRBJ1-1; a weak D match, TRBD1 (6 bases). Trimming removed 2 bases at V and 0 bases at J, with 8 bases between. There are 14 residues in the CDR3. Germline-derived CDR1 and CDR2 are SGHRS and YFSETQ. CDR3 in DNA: TGCGCCAGCAGCTTTAAGGGGGTGAACACTGAAGCTTTCTTT. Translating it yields CASSFKGVNTEAFF.

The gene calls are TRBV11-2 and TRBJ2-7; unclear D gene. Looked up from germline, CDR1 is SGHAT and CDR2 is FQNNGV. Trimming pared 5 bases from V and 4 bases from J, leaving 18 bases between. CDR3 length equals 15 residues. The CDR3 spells CASSGRPPPGYEQYF. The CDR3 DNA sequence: TGTGCCAGCAGCGGCCGGCCGCCCCCGGGTTACGAGCAGTACTTC.

The CDR3 loop reads CASEQKRASGRGETQYF. The CDR3 DNA sequence: TGTGCCAGCGAGCAAAAGAGAGCTAGCGGGAGGGGGGAGACCCAGTACTTC. The chain couples TRBV21-1 to TRBJ2-5; TRBD2, the table's D call, was not compared with the DNA. TRBV21-1 is a listed pseudogene. The CDR3 totals 17 residues.

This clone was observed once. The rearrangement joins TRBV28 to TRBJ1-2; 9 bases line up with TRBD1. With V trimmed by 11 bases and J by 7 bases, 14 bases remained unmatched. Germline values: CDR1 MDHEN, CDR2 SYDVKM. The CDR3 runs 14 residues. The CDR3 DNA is TGTGCCGGGTCCACCACAGGGGGCGCGAGTGGCTACACCTTC. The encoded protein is CAGSTTGGASGYTF.

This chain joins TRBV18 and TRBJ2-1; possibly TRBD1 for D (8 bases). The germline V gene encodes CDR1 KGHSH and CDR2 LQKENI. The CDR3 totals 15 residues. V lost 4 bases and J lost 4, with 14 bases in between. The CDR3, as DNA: TGTGCCAGCTCACTAGACAGGGGAGGGTACAATGAGCAGTTCTTC. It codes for CASSLDRGGYNEQFF.

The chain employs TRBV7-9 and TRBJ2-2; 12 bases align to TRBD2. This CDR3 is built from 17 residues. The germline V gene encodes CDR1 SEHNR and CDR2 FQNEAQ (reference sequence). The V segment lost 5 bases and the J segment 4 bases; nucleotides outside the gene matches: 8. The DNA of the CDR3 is TGTGCCAGCAGCGCCCCCGCTAGCGGGAGGGGCACCGGGGAGCTGTTTTTT. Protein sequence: CASSAPASGRGTGELFF.

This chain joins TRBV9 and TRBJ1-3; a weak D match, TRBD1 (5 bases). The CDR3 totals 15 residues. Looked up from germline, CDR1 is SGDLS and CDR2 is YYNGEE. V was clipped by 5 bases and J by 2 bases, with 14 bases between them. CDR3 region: CASSKETVPGNTIYF. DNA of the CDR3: TGTGCCAGCAGTAAGGAGACAGTGCCTGGAAACACCATATATTTT.

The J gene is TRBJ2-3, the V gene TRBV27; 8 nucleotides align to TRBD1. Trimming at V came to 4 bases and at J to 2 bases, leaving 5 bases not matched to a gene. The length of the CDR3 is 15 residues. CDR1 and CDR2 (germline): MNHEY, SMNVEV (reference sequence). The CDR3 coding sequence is TGTGCCAGCAGTTGGACAGGGAAGTTCACAGATACGCAGTATTTT. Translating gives CASSWTGKFTDTQYF.

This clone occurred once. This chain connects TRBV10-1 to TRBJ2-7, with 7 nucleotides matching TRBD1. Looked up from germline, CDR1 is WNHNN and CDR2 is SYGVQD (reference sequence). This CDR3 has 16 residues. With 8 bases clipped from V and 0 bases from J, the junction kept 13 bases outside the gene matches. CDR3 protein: CASPPPLQGYSYEQYV. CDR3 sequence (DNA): TGCGCCAGCCCCCCTCCCCTACAGGGGTACTCCTACGAGCAGTACGTC.